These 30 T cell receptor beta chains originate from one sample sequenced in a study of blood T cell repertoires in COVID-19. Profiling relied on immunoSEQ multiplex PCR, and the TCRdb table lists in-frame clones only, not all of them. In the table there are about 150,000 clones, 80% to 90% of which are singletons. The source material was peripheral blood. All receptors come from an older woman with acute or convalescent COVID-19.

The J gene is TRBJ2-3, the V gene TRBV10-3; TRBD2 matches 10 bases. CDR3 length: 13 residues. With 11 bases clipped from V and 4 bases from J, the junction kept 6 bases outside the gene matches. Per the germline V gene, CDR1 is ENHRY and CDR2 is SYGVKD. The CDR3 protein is CAAGLAGADTQYF. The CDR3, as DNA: TGTGCCGCCGGGCTAGCGGGGGCAGATACGCAGTATTTT.

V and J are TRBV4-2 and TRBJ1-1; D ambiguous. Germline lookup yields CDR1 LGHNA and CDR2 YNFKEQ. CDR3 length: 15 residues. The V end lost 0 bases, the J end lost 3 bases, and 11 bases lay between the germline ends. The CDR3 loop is CASSQEEGRDTEAFF. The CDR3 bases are TGTGCCAGCAGCCAAGAGGAGGGTAGGGACACTGAAGCTTTCTTT.

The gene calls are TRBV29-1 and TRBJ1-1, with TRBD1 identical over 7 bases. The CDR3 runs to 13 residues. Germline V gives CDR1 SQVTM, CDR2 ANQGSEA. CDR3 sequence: CRAEGAGGTEAFF. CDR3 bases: TGCAGAGCTGAGGGGGCAGGGGGCACTGAAGCTTTCTTT.

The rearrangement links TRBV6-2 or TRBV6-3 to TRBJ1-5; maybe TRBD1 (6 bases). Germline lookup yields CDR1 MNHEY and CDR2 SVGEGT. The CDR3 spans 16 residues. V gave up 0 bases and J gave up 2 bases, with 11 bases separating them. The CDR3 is CASSYSLRQGNQPQHF. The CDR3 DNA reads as TGTGCCAGCAGTTACTCCCTCCGACAGGGCAATCAGCCCCAGCATTTT.

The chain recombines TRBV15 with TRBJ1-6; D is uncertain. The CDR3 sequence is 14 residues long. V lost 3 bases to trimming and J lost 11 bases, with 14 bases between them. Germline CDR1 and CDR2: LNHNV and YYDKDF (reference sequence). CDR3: CATSSGTQVTPLHF. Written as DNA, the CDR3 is TGTGCCACCAGCAGTGGAACCCAGGTAACACCCCTCCACTTT.

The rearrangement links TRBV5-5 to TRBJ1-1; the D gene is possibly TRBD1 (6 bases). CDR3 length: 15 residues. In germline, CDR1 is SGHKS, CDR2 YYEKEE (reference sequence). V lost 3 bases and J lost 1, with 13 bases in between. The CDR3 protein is CASSSITGRNTEAFF. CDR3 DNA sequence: TGTGCCAGCAGCTCAATCACAGGGAGGAACACTGAAGCTTTCTTT.

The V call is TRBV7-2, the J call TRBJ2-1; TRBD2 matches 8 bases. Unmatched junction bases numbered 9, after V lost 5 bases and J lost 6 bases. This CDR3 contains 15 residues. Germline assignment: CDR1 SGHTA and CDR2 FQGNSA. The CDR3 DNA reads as TGTGCCAGCAGCCCCGGGGGGGGGTCTACCAATGAGCAGTTCTTC. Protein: CASSPGGGSTNEQFF.

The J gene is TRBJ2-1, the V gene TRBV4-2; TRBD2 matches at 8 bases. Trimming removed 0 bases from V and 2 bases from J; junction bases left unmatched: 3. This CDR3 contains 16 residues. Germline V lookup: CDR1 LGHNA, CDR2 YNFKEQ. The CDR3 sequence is CASSQEGGGPYNEQFF. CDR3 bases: TGTGCCAGCAGCCAAGAGGGCGGGGGGCCCTACAATGAGCAGTTCTTC.

This CDR3 is CASSLAVQGHRYNSPLHF. The DNA for the CDR3 is TGTGCCAGCAGCTTGGCTGTACAAGGACACCGGTATAATTCACCCCTCCACTTT. The J gene is TRBJ1-6, the V gene TRBV5-6, with D perhaps matching TRBD1 (5 bases). The CDR3 spans 18 residues. Germline CDR1 is SGHDT and CDR2 is YYEEEE. Trimming left V 0 bases short and J 4 bases short, with 17 bases between.

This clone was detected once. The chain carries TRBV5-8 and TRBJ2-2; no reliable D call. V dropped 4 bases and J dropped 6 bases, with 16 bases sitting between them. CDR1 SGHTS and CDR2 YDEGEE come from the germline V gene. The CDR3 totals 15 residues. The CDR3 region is CASSPYPSDSGELFF. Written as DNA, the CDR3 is TGTGCCAGCAGCCCATACCCAAGCGATTCCGGGGAGCTGTTTTTT.

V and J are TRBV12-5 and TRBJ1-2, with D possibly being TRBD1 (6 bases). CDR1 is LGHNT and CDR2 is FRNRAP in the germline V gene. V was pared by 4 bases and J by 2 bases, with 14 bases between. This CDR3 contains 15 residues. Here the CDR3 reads CASGSGTTINYGYTF. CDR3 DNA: TGTGCTAGTGGTTCCGGGACAACTATAAACTATGGCTACACCTTC.

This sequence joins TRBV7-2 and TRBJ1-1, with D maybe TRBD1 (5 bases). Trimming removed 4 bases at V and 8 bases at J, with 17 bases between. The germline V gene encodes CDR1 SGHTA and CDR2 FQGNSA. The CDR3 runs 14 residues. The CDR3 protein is CASSYGTRAGEAFF. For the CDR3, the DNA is TGTGCCAGCAGCTACGGGACTAGGGCCGGAGAAGCTTTCTTT.

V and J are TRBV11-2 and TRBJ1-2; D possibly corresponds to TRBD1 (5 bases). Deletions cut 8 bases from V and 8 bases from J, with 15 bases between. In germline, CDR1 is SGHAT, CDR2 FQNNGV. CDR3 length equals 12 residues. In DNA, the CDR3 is TGTGCCAGCCAGGGACTTCTGGGCGGCTACACCTTC. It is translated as CASQGLLGGYTF.

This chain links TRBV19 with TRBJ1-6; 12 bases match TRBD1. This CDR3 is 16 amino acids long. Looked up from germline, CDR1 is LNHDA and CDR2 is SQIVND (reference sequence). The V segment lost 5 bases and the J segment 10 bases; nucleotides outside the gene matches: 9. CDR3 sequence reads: CASSARDRGLGSPLHF. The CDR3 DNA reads TGTGCCAGTAGTGCCCGGGACAGGGGGCTTGGCTCACCCCTCCACTTT. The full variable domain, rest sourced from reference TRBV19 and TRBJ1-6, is DGGITQSPKYLFRKEGQNVTLSCEQNLNHDAMYWYRQDPGQGLRLIYYSQIVNDFQKGDIAEGYSVSREKKESFPLTVTSAQKNPTAFYLCASSARDRGLGSPLHFGNGTRLTVT.

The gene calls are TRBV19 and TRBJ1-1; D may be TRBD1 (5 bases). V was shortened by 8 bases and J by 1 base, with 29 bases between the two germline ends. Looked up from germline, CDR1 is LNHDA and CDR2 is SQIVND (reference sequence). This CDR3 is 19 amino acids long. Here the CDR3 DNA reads TGTGCCAGTGCCAATTCCTTCGTGGGGGGAAGGTTTAGGAACACTGAAGCTTTCTTT. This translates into CASANSFVGGRFRNTEAFF.

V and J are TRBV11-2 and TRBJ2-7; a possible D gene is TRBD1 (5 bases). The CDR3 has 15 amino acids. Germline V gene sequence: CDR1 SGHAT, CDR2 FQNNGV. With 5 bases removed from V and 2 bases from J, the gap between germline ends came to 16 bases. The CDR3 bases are TGTGCCAGCAGCCGAGCCGATCAGGGAACCTACGAGCAGTACGTC. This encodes CASSRADQGTYEQYV.

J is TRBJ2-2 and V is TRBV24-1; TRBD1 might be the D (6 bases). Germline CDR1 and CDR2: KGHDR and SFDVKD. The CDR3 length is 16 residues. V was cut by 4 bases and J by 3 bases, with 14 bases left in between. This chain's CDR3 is CATSDPGARHTGELFF. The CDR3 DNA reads TGTGCCACCAGTGACCCAGGGGCTAGACACACCGGGGAGCTGTTTTTT.

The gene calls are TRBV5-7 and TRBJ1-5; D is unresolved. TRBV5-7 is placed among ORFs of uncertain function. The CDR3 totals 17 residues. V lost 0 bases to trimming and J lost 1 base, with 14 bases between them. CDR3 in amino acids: CASSLAKRGESNQPQHF. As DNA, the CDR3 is TGTGCCAGCAGCTTGGCCAAACGTGGGGAGAGCAATCAGCCCCAGCATTTT.

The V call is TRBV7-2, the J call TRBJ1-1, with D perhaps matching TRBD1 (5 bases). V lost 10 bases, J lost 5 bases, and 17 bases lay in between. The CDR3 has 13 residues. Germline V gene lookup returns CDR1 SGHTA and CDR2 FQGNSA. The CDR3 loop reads CAMKFAGRTEAFF. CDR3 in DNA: TGTGCCATGAAATTCGCAGGGCGGACTGAAGCTTTCTTT.

The CDR3 here is CASRHPQGYEQFF. The CDR3 nucleotides read TGTGCCAGCAGGCACCCCCAGGGCTATGAGCAGTTCTTC. J is TRBJ2-1 and V is TRBV7-9; the D gene is possibly TRBD1 (5 bases). The germline V gene encodes CDR1 SEHNR and CDR2 FQNEAQ (reference sequence). V was pared by 6 bases and J by 8 bases, with 14 bases between. The CDR3 runs to 13 residues. The entire variable domain, with the rest obtained from reference TRBV7-9 and TRBJ2-1, is as follows: DTGVSQNPRHKITKRGQNVTFRCDPISEHNRLYWYRQTLGQGPEFLTYFQNEAQLEKSRLLSDRFSAERPKGSFSTLEIQRTEQGDSAMYLCASRHPQGYEQFFGPGTRLTVL.

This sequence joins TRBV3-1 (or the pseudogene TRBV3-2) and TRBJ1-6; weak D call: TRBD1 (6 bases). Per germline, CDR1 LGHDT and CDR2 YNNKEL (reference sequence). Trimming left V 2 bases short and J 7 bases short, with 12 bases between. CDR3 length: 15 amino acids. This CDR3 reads CASSQNRDGNSPLHF. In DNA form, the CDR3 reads TGTGCCAGCAGCCAAAACAGGGACGGGAATTCACCCCTCCACTTT.

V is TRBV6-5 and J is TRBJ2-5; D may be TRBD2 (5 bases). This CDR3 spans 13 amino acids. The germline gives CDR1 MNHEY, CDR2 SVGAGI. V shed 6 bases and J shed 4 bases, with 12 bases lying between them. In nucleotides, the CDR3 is TGTGCCAGCAGGATCTCCCGGGGAGAGACCCAGTACTTC. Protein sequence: CASRISRGETQYF.

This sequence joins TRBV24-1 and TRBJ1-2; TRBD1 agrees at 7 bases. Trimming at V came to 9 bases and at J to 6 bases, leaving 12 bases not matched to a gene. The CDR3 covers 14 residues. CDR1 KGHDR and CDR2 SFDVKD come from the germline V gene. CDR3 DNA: TGTGCCACCGCGCCGAGACAGGGATTGAATGGCTACACCTTC. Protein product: CATAPRQGLNGYTF.

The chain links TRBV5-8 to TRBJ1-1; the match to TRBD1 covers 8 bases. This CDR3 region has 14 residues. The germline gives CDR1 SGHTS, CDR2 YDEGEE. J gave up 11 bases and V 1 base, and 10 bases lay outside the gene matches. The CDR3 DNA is TGTGCCAGCAGCTTGTTTTCAGGACAGGGTGGGGCTTTCTTT. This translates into CASSLFSGQGGAFF.

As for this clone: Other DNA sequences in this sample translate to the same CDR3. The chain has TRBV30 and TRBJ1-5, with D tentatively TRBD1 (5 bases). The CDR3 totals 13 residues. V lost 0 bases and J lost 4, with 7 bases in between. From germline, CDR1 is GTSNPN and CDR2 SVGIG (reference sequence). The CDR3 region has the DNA TGTGCCTGGAGTGTTAGGGGTAATCAGCCCCAGCATTTT. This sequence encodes CAWSVRGNQPQHF.

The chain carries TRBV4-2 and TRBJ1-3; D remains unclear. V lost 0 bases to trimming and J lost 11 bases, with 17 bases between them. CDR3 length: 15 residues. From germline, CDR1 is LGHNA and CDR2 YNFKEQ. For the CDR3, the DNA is TGTGCCAGCAGCCAAGATGTGGGCTCCTTATCCGCCATATATTTT. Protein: CASSQDVGSLSAIYF.

CDR3 in amino acids: CASSTTGILYGYTF. CDR3 bases: TGTGCCAGCAGCACAACCGGGATACTCTATGGCTACACCTTC. The V gene is TRBV6-5, the J gene TRBJ1-2, with unresolved D. Germline lookup yields CDR1 MNHEY and CDR2 SVGAGI. Trimming pared 6 bases from V and 4 bases from J, leaving 15 bases between. This CDR3 comprises 14 residues.

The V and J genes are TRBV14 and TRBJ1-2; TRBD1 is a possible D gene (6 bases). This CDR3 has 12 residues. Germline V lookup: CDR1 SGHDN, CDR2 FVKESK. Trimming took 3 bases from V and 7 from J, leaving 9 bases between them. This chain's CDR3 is CASSQNRVGYTF. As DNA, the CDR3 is TGTGCCAGCAGCCAGAACAGGGTTGGCTACACCTTC. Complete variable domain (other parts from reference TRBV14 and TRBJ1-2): EAGVTQFPSHSVIEKGQTVTLRCDPISGHDNLYWYRRVMGKEIKFLLHFVKESKQDESGMPNNRFLAERTGGTYSTLKVQPAELEDSGVYFCASSQNRVGYTFGSGTRLTVV.

The CDR3 sequence: CATHGGGSNTEAFF. CDR3 nucleotides: TGTGCCACCCACGGGGGGGGGTCGAACACTGAAGCTTTCTTT. The chain employs TRBV7-9 and TRBJ1-1, with D possibly matching TRBD1 (5 bases). Germline assignment: CDR1 SEHNR and CDR2 FQNEAQ (reference sequence). The CDR3 consists of 14 residues. Trimming shortened V by 10 bases and J by 1 base, and 16 bases separated the two germline ends.

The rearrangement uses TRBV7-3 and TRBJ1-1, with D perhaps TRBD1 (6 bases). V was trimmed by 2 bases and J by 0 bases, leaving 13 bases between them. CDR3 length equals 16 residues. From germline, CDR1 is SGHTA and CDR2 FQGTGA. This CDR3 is CASSLRAGVMNTEAFF. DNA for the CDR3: TGTGCCAGCAGCTTACGGGCAGGGGTGATGAACACTGAAGCTTTCTTT.